The 18 T cell receptor beta chains reported below all come from one sample, sequenced in a study of radiotherapy plus CTLA-4 blockade in lung cancer listed by TCRdb under 2018. Library preparation employed the immunoSEQ multiplex PCR assay. Drawn from immuneACCESS, this table holds only the in-frame rearrangements with V and J called that TCRdb kept. Clones are partly lost; checked studies trace under half to an unresolved V gene and leave the rest unexplained. This sample comprises approximately 52,000 clones, about 77% of them detected only once. The top ten clonotypes cover 2% to 2.5% of the sample. Sequences were derived from peripheral blood, sampled from a patient treated with radiotherapy plus ipilimumab. These receptors were obtained from a human donor with non-small cell lung cancer whose response to radiotherapy plus ipilimumab could not be evaluated.

This clone is a singleton in its sample. The genes are TRBV2 and TRBJ2-2; 10 bases fit TRBD2. V lost 6 bases, J lost 9 bases, and 7 bases stayed unmatched. The CDR3 runs 14 residues. The germline CDR1 and CDR2 sequences are SNHLY and FYNNEI. The DNA of the CDR3 is TGTGCCAGCAGAGCGGGAGGGTTGTCCAGGGAGCTGTTTTTT. This encodes CASRAGGLSRELFF.

The CDR3 DNA reads as TGCGCCAGCAGCCAAGATATCCTCTACGAGCAGTACTTC. Amino acids: CASSQDILYEQYF. The J gene is TRBJ2-7, the V gene TRBV4-1; D not resolved. V lost 0 bases, J lost 3 bases, and 6 bases lay in between. The CDR3 is 13 residues long. Looked up from germline, CDR1 is MGHRA and CDR2 is YSYEKL.

The V and J genes are TRBV6-5 and TRBJ2-1; 7 bases map to TRBD1. From germline, CDR1 is MNHEY and CDR2 SVGAGI. The CDR3 is 14 residues long. V was pared by 6 bases and J by 4 bases, with 6 bases of the junction left unmatched. For the CDR3, the DNA is TGTGCCAGCAGCCGTCGGGACAGATACAATGAGCAGTTCTTC. Its protein is CASSRRDRYNEQFF.

Here the CDR3 reads CASDTPTSGAYEQYF. For the CDR3, the DNA is TGTGCCAGCGATACCCCTACTAGCGGTGCTTACGAGCAGTACTTC. The chain joins TRBV28 to TRBJ2-7; 8 bases match TRBD2. Germline V CDR1 and CDR2: MDHEN, SYDVKM. CDR3 length equals 15 residues. J lost 4 bases, V lost 8 bases, and 13 bases had no gene match.

The gene calls are TRBV9 and TRBJ2-3; 11 nucleotides align to TRBD1. Germline CDR1 SGDLS, CDR2 YYNGEE. The CDR3 runs 15 residues. Losses at the gene ends were 0 bases for V and 6 bases for J; bases not matched to a gene: 3. CDR3 in amino acids: CASSVGTGGSDTQYF. CDR3 DNA: TGTGCCAGCAGCGTAGGGACAGGGGGCTCCGATACGCAGTATTTT. Drawing the rest from reference TRBV9 and TRBJ2-3, the complete variable domain is DSGVTQTPKHLITATGQRVTLRCSPRSGDLSVYWYQQSLDQGLQFLIQYYNGEERAKGNILERFSAQQFPDLHSELNLSSLELGDSALYFCASSVGTGGSDTQYFGPGTRLTVL.

This clone was picked up a small number of times. The chain links TRBV28 to TRBJ1-4; D not resolved. The CDR3 contains 16 residues. Germline CDR1 reads MDHEN; CDR2 reads SYDVKM. The V end was cut by 3 bases, the J end by 2 bases, with 13 bases between. The chain's CDR3 is CASSFLSTPTNEKLFF. The CDR3, as DNA: TGTGCCAGCAGTTTCCTTTCTACCCCCACTAATGAAAAACTGTTTTTT.

This clone was detected only a few times. The chain combines TRBV14 with TRBJ1-2, with 10 bases aligning to TRBD1. J gave up 1 base and V 1 base, and 3 bases lay outside the gene matches. Germline V gene lookup returns CDR1 SGHDN and CDR2 FVKESK. The CDR3 is 16 amino acids. The CDR3 bases are TGTGCCAGCAGCCAAGTAGGACAGGGGGGTAACTATGGCTACACCTTC. As protein: CASSQVGQGGNYGYTF.

The chain is built from TRBV28 and TRBJ2-1; a possible D gene is TRBD2 (6 bases). Germline V CDR1 and CDR2: MDHEN, SYDVKM. Between the trimmed V and J ends, which lost 5 bases and 14 bases, there was a span of 16 bases. This CDR3 has 12 amino acids. The CDR3 nucleotides read TGTGCCAGCAGTCCCAAGGGACTCTCTAAGTTCTTC. Its protein is CASSPKGLSKFF.

J is TRBJ2-3 and V is TRBV7-9; TRBD2 matches 7 bases. The CDR3 has 17 residues. V was pared by 5 bases and J by 3 bases, with 14 bases of the junction left unmatched. Germline V lookup: CDR1 SEHNR, CDR2 FQNEAQ (reference sequence). The CDR3, as DNA: TGTGCCAGCAGCCGACGGGGAGGGTTGGGACGGACAGATACGCAGTATTTT. It yields the protein CASSRRGGLGRTDTQYF.

By proportion, this clone is medium-sized. The chain is built from TRBV6-5 and TRBJ2-7; TRBD2 is a possible D gene (6 bases). V gave up 6 bases and J gave up 3 bases, with 18 bases separating them. This CDR3 is 15 amino acids long. CDR1 and CDR2 (germline): MNHEY, SVGAGI. The CDR3 here is CASSPVRGIVYEQYF. For the CDR3, the DNA is TGTGCCAGCAGCCCAGTACGGGGGATCGTCTACGAGCAGTACTTC.

This chain connects TRBV18 to TRBJ2-3; possible D gene TRBD2, 5 bases. The germline V gene has CDR1 KGHSH and CDR2 LQKENI. V dropped 2 bases and J dropped 2 bases, with 14 bases sitting between them. This CDR3 has 16 residues. In nucleotides, the CDR3 is TGTGCCAGCTCACCAGCGGGCTCCAACTACACAGATACGCAGTATTTT. Translated: CASSPAGSNYTDTQYF.

This rearrangement joins TRBV4-3 to TRBJ1-5; 9 bases map to TRBD1. The CDR3 is 13 amino acids. CDR1 and CDR2 (germline): LGHNA, YSLEER. V was clipped by 0 bases and J by 9 bases; unmatched bases: 0. The CDR3 is CASSQEGQGPQHF. CDR3 sequence (DNA): TGCGCCAGCAGCCAAGAGGGACAGGGGCCCCAGCATTTT.

Regarding this clone: Distinct nucleotide sequences in the sample also encode this CDR3. The genes are TRBV6-5 and TRBJ1-5; a weak D match, TRBD1 (5 bases). Germline CDR1 reads MNHEY; CDR2 reads SVGAGI. V dropped 4 bases and J dropped 4 bases, with 8 bases sitting between them. The CDR3 contains 13 residues. The CDR3 protein is CASSSAGNQPQHF. The DNA of the CDR3 is TGTGCCAGCAGTTCGGCAGGGAATCAGCCCCAGCATTTT.

V and J are TRBV9 and TRBJ2-7; 9 nucleotides line up with TRBD1. Looked up from germline, CDR1 is SGDLS and CDR2 is YYNGEE. Trimming cost V 3 bases and J 3 bases; bases outside gene matches: 4. This CDR3 has 14 residues. The CDR3 protein is CASSAGQGNYEQYF. As DNA, the CDR3 is TGTGCCAGCAGCGCCGGACAGGGGAACTACGAGCAGTACTTC. The full variable domain, with the rest looked up from reference TRBV9 and TRBJ2-7, is DSGVTQTPKHLITATGQRVTLRCSPRSGDLSVYWYQQSLDQGLQFLIQYYNGEERAKGNILERFSAQQFPDLHSELNLSSLELGDSALYFCASSAGQGNYEQYFGPGTRLTVT.

This clone qualifies as medium-sized (0.01 to 0.1%). The chain couples TRBV15 to TRBJ2-3; 10 bases line up with TRBD2. The CDR3 spans 15 residues. Unmatched junction bases numbered 2, after V lost 4 bases and J lost 1 base. Germline values: CDR1 LNHNV, CDR2 YYDKDF (reference sequence). The CDR3 nucleotides are TGTGCCACCAGCACTAGCGGGAGAGGCACAGATACGCAGTATTTT. Protein sequence: CATSTSGRGTDTQYF.

A few counts support this clone. In DNA form, the CDR3 reads TGTGCCAGCAGTCTCCCCGGGGGATGGACTGAAGCTTTCTTT. Its protein product is CASSLPGGWTEAFF. The chain joins TRBV6-1 to TRBJ1-1; a weak D match, TRBD1 (5 bases). From germline, CDR1 is MNHNS and CDR2 SASEGT. The CDR3 covers 14 residues. V lost 5 bases, J lost 5 bases, and 15 bases lay in between.

The gene calls are TRBV9 and TRBJ2-5, with 7 bases identical to TRBD1. V lost 0 bases, J lost 2 bases, and 10 bases stayed unmatched. Germline V gene lookup returns CDR1 SGDLS and CDR2 YYNGEE. The CDR3 sequence is 17 residues long. The CDR3 bases are TGTGCCAGCAGCGTAGGCGGTGCGACGGGACAGCAAGAGACCCAGTACTTC. Its protein is CASSVGGATGQQETQYF. The whole variable domain, remainder taken from reference TRBV9 and TRBJ2-5, is DSGVTQTPKHLITATGQRVTLRCSPRSGDLSVYWYQQSLDQGLQFLIQYYNGEERAKGNILERFSAQQFPDLHSELNLSSLELGDSALYFCASSVGGATGQQETQYFGPGTRLLVL.

The sample holds one count of this clone. This sequence joins TRBV27 and TRBJ2-3; D is unclear. V gave up 5 bases and J gave up 5 bases, with 14 bases separating them. Germline CDR1 MNHEY, CDR2 SMNVEV (reference sequence). CDR3 length: 14 amino acids. The CDR3 loop is CASSPSRPGDTQYF. The CDR3 nucleotides read TGTGCCAGCAGTCCATCTAGGCCGGGAGATACGCAGTATTTT.